The clone carrying this TCR beta chain was detected a few times. This sample stems from a study of radiation and T cells in renal cell carcinoma. The method was immunoSEQ multiplex PCR; TCRdb's version includes in-frame clones alone and lacks a portion of them. The repertoire holds some 70,000 clones, with about 80% as singletons. Time point of the sample: blood 2 weeks post-SBRT. The treatment denotes: 15 Gy SBRT to primary tumor, nephrectomy 4 weeks later. Blood was sampled at baseline, 2 weeks and 4 weeks after SBRT. V shed 1 base, J shed 3 bases, and the junction held 7 bases outside the gene matches. The CDR3 covers 16 residues. Germline V gene data show CDR1 as SGHTA and CDR2 as FQGNSA.

J is TRBJ1-2 and V is TRBV7-2, with 8 bases lining up with TRBD1. The TCR was taken from a man in his sixties with renal cell carcinoma. The sample was blood, taken from a patient whose treatment included radiotherapy and nephrectomy. The CDR3 nucleotides are TGTGCCAGCAGCTTAGTATCCGGGACAGGCGACTATGGCTACACCTTC. It is translated as CASSLVSGTGDYGYTF.